The next 9 T cell receptor beta chains were all read from a single sample in a study of blood T cells in healthy people across ages (dated by TCRdb to 2013 to 2016). The library was built by means of 5' RACE. Instrument on record: Illumina HiSeq 2500. A second PCR of roughly 6 to 11 cycles was performed with a sample-barcoded 5' primer and a J-beta primer mix. TCRdb trimmed public reads at Q25 via fastp, called clones via MiXCR and kept in-frame beta chains. Every CDR3 protein is listed once, alongside the most common genes and DNA of its rows. Counted in this sample were some 550,000 distinct CDR3 sequences; 40% to 55% of them appeared once. The top ten hold 20% to 25% of the sample. Sequencing was performed on blood. Receptors originate from a man older than 75 in good health.

The chain carries TRBV5-1 and TRBJ1-1; a weak D match, TRBD1 (6 bases). V was clipped by 5 bases and J by 0 bases, with 17 bases between them. Germline CDR1 is SGHRS and CDR2 is YFSETQ. This CDR3 has 16 residues. The CDR3: CASSEGGLEVNTEAFF. The CDR3 region has the DNA TGCGCCAGCAGTGAGGGGGGACTTGAGGTGAACACTGAAGCTTTCTTT.

This clonotype was detected a few times. This sequence joins TRBV14 and TRBJ2-1; no reliable D call. The CDR3 has 12 amino acids. Per the germline V gene, CDR1 is SGHDN and CDR2 is FVKESK. The V end lost 3 bases, the J end lost 8 bases, and 8 bases lay between the germline ends. In DNA, the CDR3 is TGTGCCAGCAGCCAGAACGGTGATGAGCAGTTCTTC. Its protein is CASSQNGDEQFF. Based on the CDR3 plus reference TRBV14 and TRBJ2-1, the full variable domain is EAGVTQFPSHSVIEKGQTVTLRCDPISGHDNLYWYRRVMGKEIKFLLHFVKESKQDESGMPNNRFLAERTGGTYSTLKVQPAELEDSGVYFCASSQNGDEQFFGPGTRLTVL.

V gene TRBV5-6 combines with J gene TRBJ2-3, with D perhaps matching TRBD1 (5 bases). The CDR3 length is 16 residues. V was trimmed by 0 bases and J by 1 base, leaving 12 bases between them. CDR1 and CDR2 from the germline V gene are SGHDT and YYEEEE. This chain's CDR3 is CASSLAQGSRTDTQYF. As DNA, the CDR3 is TGTGCCAGCAGCTTGGCTCAGGGTTCACGCACAGATACGCAGTATTTT.

The V and J genes are TRBV28 and TRBJ2-7; the match to TRBD1 covers 10 bases. The germline V gene has CDR1 MDHEN and CDR2 SYDVKM. Trimming cost V 5 bases and J 3 bases; bases outside gene matches: 4. This CDR3 comprises 14 residues. The DNA of the CDR3 is TGTGCCAGCAGTGCGACAGGGGGCCACTACGAGCAGTACTTC. Translated, it gives CASSATGGHYEQYF.

J is TRBJ2-3 and V is TRBV10-3; TRBD1 aligns across 8 bases. V dropped 6 bases and J dropped 4; count of bases not matched to a gene: 3. Germline V gene data show CDR1 as ENHRY and CDR2 as SYGVKD. The CDR3 totals 13 residues. The CDR3 bases are TGTGCCATCAGCGGACAGGGTTCAGATACGCAGTATTTT. This codes for CAISGQGSDTQYF.

In DNA form, the CDR3 reads TGTGCCAGCAGCCAAGTGTTTTCGCGGTACGAGCAGTACTTC. Amino acid sequence: CASSQVFSRYEQYF. The rearrangement links TRBV3-1 to TRBJ2-5; D is uncertain. The DNA end is a closer match to TRBJ2-7, so the J assignment may be wrong. In germline, CDR1 is LGHDT, CDR2 YNNKEL (reference sequence). The CDR3 loop spans 14 amino acids.

The chain links TRBV10-3 to TRBJ2-7; D might be TRBD2 (6 bases). The CDR3 is made up of 16 amino acids. The germline V and J ends were trimmed by 5 bases and 3 bases, with 20 bases remaining between them. Germline CDR1 ENHRY, CDR2 SYGVKD. CDR3 bases: TGTGCCATCAGTCGGGACTCCCCTTCTAACTACTACGAGCAGTACTTC. As protein: CAISRDSPSNYYEQYF.

The V call is TRBV20-1, the J call TRBJ2-3; 9 nucleotides match TRBD1. The CDR3 is 16 amino acids. Germline V gene data show CDR1 as DFQATT and CDR2 as SNEGSKA (reference sequence). The trim removed 5 bases at V and 0 bases at J, leaving 9 bases unmatched. The CDR3 protein is CSALRGQGFSTDTQYF. CDR3 DNA: TGCAGTGCTCTCCGCGGACAGGGGTTCAGCACAGATACGCAGTATTTT.

The chain combines TRBV29-1 with TRBJ2-1; the D call may be TRBD1 or TRBD2 (6 bases each). The CDR3 extends over 16 amino acids. Germline values: CDR1 SQVTM, CDR2 ANQGSEA. Trimming pared 0 bases from V and 0 bases from J, leaving 12 bases between. The DNA for the CDR3 is TGCAGCGTTGAAGATGTGGGGGGCTACTCCTACAATGAGCAGTTCTTC. This codes for CSVEDVGGYSYNEQFF.